One sample yielded the 26 T cell receptor beta chains listed below, sequenced in a study of spatial heterogeneity in lung cancer. Time point meaning: sample taken at primary tumor resection. No cells were sorted before sequencing. The whole RNA sequenced was extracted from tumor, nontumor lung or frozen PBMC. TCRdb analysed the 5' RACE reads with MiXCR anew, one entry per CDR3 protein. The sample includes a few thousand distinct CDR3 sequences, about 19% seen only once; the top ten take 45%. The sequencing used PBMCs, collected at surgery. The source of these receptors is a male donor with early-stage non-small cell lung cancer.

This clonotype is medium-sized within its sample. The chain recombines TRBV28 with TRBJ2-7, with D perhaps matching TRBD1 (5 bases). CDR1 and CDR2 from the germline V gene are MDHEN and SYDVKM. Between the trimmed V and J ends, which lost 4 bases and 7 bases, there was a span of 11 bases. This CDR3 contains 12 residues. CDR3 protein: CASSSVGAEQYF. The CDR3 DNA sequence: TGTGCCAGCAGTTCTGTTGGGGCTGAGCAGTACTTC.

This clonotype was counted ten times or more. This rearrangement joins TRBV6-2 or TRBV6-3 to TRBJ1-2; no firm D call. V lost 2 bases and J lost 5, with 6 bases in between. The CDR3 is made up of 12 amino acids. CDR1 and CDR2 from the germline V gene are MNHEY and SVGEGT. CDR3 coding DNA: TGTGCCAGCAGTTACGGGTGGTATGGCTACACCTTC. Residues: CASSYGWYGYTF.

This clonotype came up a few times. The CDR3 spells CASSLDDRENYGYTF. CDR3 sequence (DNA): TGCGCCAGCAGCCTAGACGACAGGGAGAACTATGGCTACACCTTC. The V call is TRBV4-1, the J call TRBJ1-2, with TRBD1 matching 7 bases. Trimming removed 4 bases from V and 2 bases from J; junction bases left unmatched: 7. This CDR3 is built from 15 residues. The germline CDR1 and CDR2 sequences are MGHRA and YSYEKL.

By share, this clonotype ranks as medium-sized. J is TRBJ2-2 and V is TRBV27, with D unclear. CDR3 size: 16 residues. CDR1 is MNHEY and CDR2 is SMNVEV in the germline V gene (reference sequence). V dropped 7 bases and J dropped 0 bases, with 15 bases sitting between them. The CDR3 sequence is CASTPREFANTGELFF. The CDR3 nucleotides are TGTGCCAGCACCCCAAGAGAGTTCGCGAACACCGGGGAGCTGTTTTTT.

V usage is TRBV10-3 and J usage is TRBJ2-7; D could derive from TRBD1 or TRBD2 (9 bases each). There are 16 residues in the CDR3. Trimming took off 4 bases at V and 5 bases at J, with 21 bases between the two ends. Germline values: CDR1 ENHRY, CDR2 SYGVKD. Written as DNA, the CDR3 is TGTGCCATCAGTGGGACAGGGGTACTAGCGGGCAACGAGCAGTACTTC. Protein product: CAISGTGVLAGNEQYF.

This clonotype was found a few times. In DNA form, the CDR3 reads TGTGCCAGCAGTCGGTCGACTAGCACCGGGGAGCTGTTTTTT. It translates to CASSRSTSTGELFF. The genes are TRBV6-5 and TRBJ2-2, with D possibly matching TRBD2 (6 bases). V was pared by 5 bases and J by 4 bases, with 11 bases between. The CDR3 is made up of 14 amino acids. The germline gives CDR1 MNHEY, CDR2 SVGAGI.

By sample share, this clonotype is medium-sized. The chain carries TRBV19 and TRBJ2-1; D remains ambiguous. This CDR3 is 11 amino acids long. CDR1 LNHDA and CDR2 SQIVND come from the germline V gene (reference sequence). Trimming took off 5 bases at V and 9 bases at J, with 8 bases between the two ends. The CDR3: CASSPGGEQFF. The CDR3 DNA reads TGTGCCAGTAGTCCGGGCGGTGAGCAGTTCTTC.

This clonotype is categorized as large. The gene calls are TRBV11-2 and TRBJ2-1; 9 nucleotides align to TRBD2. Germline CDR1 and CDR2: SGHAT and FQNNGV. The CDR3 sequence is 18 residues long. J lost 2 bases, V lost 10 bases, and 18 bases had no gene match. CDR3 protein: CATSPGTAGTSPYNEQFF. The CDR3 bases are TGTGCCACCTCTCCCGGGACAGCCGGGACTAGCCCCTACAATGAGCAGTTCTTC.

Within the sample, this clonotype is medium-sized. The chain couples TRBV28 to TRBJ2-3; D not certain. Germline V gene data show CDR1 as MDHEN and CDR2 as SYDVKM. The CDR3 sequence is 15 residues long. V shed 6 bases and J shed 2 bases, with 15 bases lying between them. The chain's CDR3 is CASSPPGAPTDTQYF. DNA of the CDR3: TGTGCCAGCAGCCCGCCGGGTGCACCCACAGATACGCAGTATTTT.

This clonotype rates as medium-sized. This chain links TRBV27 with TRBJ1-4; 11 bases agree with TRBD1. The CDR3 contains 14 residues. J lost 8 bases, V lost 2 bases, and 1 base had no gene match. Germline CDR1 is MNHEY and CDR2 is SMNVEV (reference sequence). CDR3 sequence: CASSLRTGGEKLFF. Written as DNA, the CDR3 is TGTGCCAGCAGTTTACGGACAGGGGGCGAAAAACTGTTTTTT.

Judged by abundance, this clonotype is medium-sized. The chain recombines TRBV2 with TRBJ1-3, with 9 bases matching TRBD1. V was clipped by 4 bases and J by 3 bases; unmatched bases: 13. There are 18 residues in the CDR3. Germline V gene lookup returns CDR1 SNHLY and CDR2 FYNNEI. CDR3 amino acids: CASSGSYLGTGYGNTIYF. The CDR3 nucleotides read TGTGCCAGCAGTGGAAGTTACCTCGGGACAGGGTATGGAAACACCATATATTTT.

Within the sample, this clonotype is medium-sized. The V gene is TRBV7-8, the J gene TRBJ2-2; weak D call: TRBD2 (6 bases). The V end lost 5 bases, the J end lost 3 bases, and 16 bases lay between the germline ends. The germline CDR1 and CDR2 sequences are SGHVS and FQNEAQ. The CDR3 contains 16 residues. This chain's CDR3 is CASSRRGIPDTGELFF. The CDR3 DNA sequence: TGTGCCAGCAGCCGCCGGGGGATCCCGGACACCGGGGAGCTGTTTTTT.

V is TRBV29-1 and J is TRBJ1-1; 9 bases match TRBD1. The trim removed 4 bases at V and 11 bases at J, leaving 2 bases unmatched. CDR3 length: 10 residues. Germline CDR1 is SQVTM and CDR2 is ANQGSEA. The CDR3 coding sequence is TGCAGCGTTGGACAGGGGGGTGCTTTCTTT. It translates to CSVGQGGAFF.

This sequence joins TRBV6-1 and TRBJ2-7; 9 positions match TRBD1. J was trimmed by 6 bases and V by 1 base; bases with no gene match: 7. Germline CDR1 and CDR2: MNHNS and SASEGT. This CDR3 is built from 15 residues. The CDR3 DNA reads TGTGCCAGCAGTGAAGTGCTGGGACAGGGACGCGAGCAGTACTTC. Translating it yields CASSEVLGQGREQYF.

This chain joins TRBV18 and TRBJ1-2; D not certain. The CDR3 is 14 amino acids. Germline assignment: CDR1 KGHSH and CDR2 LQKENI. Trimming removed 3 bases from V and 4 bases from J, with 12 bases in between. The chain's CDR3 is CASSPPGSSYGYTF. The DNA for the CDR3 is TGTGCCAGCTCACCTCCGGGAAGTAGCTATGGCTACACCTTC.

The rearrangement links TRBV10-3 to TRBJ1-4; 9 bases match TRBD1. The V gene's germline CDR1 is ENHRY and CDR2 SYGVKD. CDR3 size: 16 residues. After removal of 4 bases from V and 4 bases from J, the junction contained 7 bases not matched to a gene. CDR3 sequence: CAISAYSGQGNEKLFF. DNA of the CDR3: TGTGCCATCAGTGCATACTCGGGACAGGGTAATGAAAAACTGTTTTTT.

This clonotype was counted a few times. The rearrangement uses TRBV6-2 or TRBV6-3 and TRBJ2-2; D remains unclear. This CDR3 has 12 amino acids. Germline V CDR1 and CDR2: MNHEY, SVGEGT. V was cut by 2 bases and J by 7 bases, with 5 bases left in between. The CDR3 bases are TGTGCCAGCAGTTACGAGATCGGGGAGCTGTTTTTT. Amino acids: CASSYEIGELFF.

This clonotype was counted at least ten times. CDR3 bases: TGTGCCAGAGGCCCCTCTAGCGGGGCGAACACCGGGGAGCTGTTTTTT. Protein sequence: CARGPSSGANTGELFF. This chain uses TRBV2 with TRBJ2-2, with 9 bases fitting TRBD2. The CDR3 is 16 residues long. Germline trimming cut 9 bases from V and 0 bases from J; bases unmatched to any gene: 8. Germline lookup yields CDR1 SNHLY and CDR2 FYNNEI.

This clonotype was seen repeatedly, ten times or more. V is TRBV24-1 and J is TRBJ1-5; D is unresolved. V was cut by 3 bases and J by 9 bases, with 14 bases left in between. Germline-derived CDR1 and CDR2 are KGHDR and SFDVKD. The CDR3 contains 14 residues. The CDR3 DNA reads as TGTGCCACCAGTGATCCATCGGCCCGATGGCCCCAGCATTTT. Its protein product is CATSDPSARWPQHF.

By sample fraction, this clonotype is medium-sized (0.01 to 0.1%). The CDR3 DNA reads as TGTGCCAGCAGCATTAGACCGAACAATGAGCAGTTCTTC. Protein sequence: CASSIRPNNEQFF. The chain uses TRBV3-1 and TRBJ2-1, with D unclear. The CDR3 sequence is 13 residues long. The V gene lost 5 bases and the J gene lost 5 bases, with 10 bases spanning the gap. Germline V gene sequence: CDR1 LGHDT, CDR2 YNNKEL (reference sequence).

The V and J genes are TRBV6-1 and TRBJ2-5, with 8 bases aligning to TRBD1. J was trimmed by 0 bases and V by 6 bases; bases with no gene match: 3. The CDR3 spans 14 residues. Germline loops: CDR1 MNHNS, CDR2 SASEGT. The CDR3 sequence: CASRRQGHQETQYF. The CDR3 coding sequence is TGTGCCAGCAGGAGACAGGGGCACCAAGAGACCCAGTACTTC.

Only a few counts were recorded for this clonotype. The chain is built from TRBV20-1 and TRBJ2-4; 8 nucleotides line up with TRBD1. V lost 0 bases to trimming and J lost 0 bases; unmatched junction nucleotides: 16. CDR3 length: 20 amino acids. CDR1 and CDR2 (germline): DFQATT, SNEGSKA (reference sequence). The CDR3 spells CSARDRRGQGAPVAKNIQYF. CDR3 DNA sequence: TGCAGTGCTAGAGATCGAAGGGGTCAGGGGGCCCCCGTAGCCAAAAACATTCAGTACTTC.

This clonotype is deemed medium-sized. J is TRBJ2-7 and V is TRBV20-1; 7 bases fit TRBD2. Trimming took 1 base from V and 5 from J; bases not matched to a gene: 11. This CDR3 is 15 amino acids long. Germline V gives CDR1 DFQATT, CDR2 SNEGSKA (reference sequence). DNA of the CDR3: TGCAGTGCTAGAGGCCCAGCAGGGAGGGCCCACGAGCAGTACTTC. It encodes CSARGPAGRAHEQYF.

This clonotype is termed medium-sized. V and J are TRBV9 and TRBJ2-3; tentatively, D is TRBD2 (6 bases). This CDR3 is 15 amino acids long. Trimming shortened V by 0 bases and J by 1 base, and 9 bases separated the two germline ends. CDR1 SGDLS and CDR2 YYNGEE come from the germline V gene. As DNA, the CDR3 is TGTGCCAGCAGCGTAGTCCCTAGCGGCACAGATACGCAGTATTTT. Its translation is CASSVVPSGTDTQYF.

This clonotype occurred many times. This chain links TRBV27 with TRBJ2-6; D gene ambiguous. Trimming cost V 5 bases and J 4 bases, with 12 bases left between them. This CDR3 comprises 15 residues. Germline CDR1 reads MNHEY; CDR2 reads SMNVEV (reference sequence). In nucleotides, the CDR3 is TGTGCCAGCAGTCCTCAGGTTACAGGGGCCAACGTCCTGACTTTC. Protein product: CASSPQVTGANVLTF.

Within the sample, this clonotype is medium-sized. This rearrangement joins TRBV4-1 to TRBJ2-5, with 8 bases fitting TRBD2. Trimming cost V 4 bases and J 2 bases; bases outside gene matches: 6. Germline loops: CDR1 MGHRA, CDR2 YSYEKL. This CDR3 comprises 15 residues. CDR3 loop: CASSLGPGGQETQYF. The CDR3, as DNA: TGCGCCAGCAGCCTGGGACCGGGGGGGCAAGAGACCCAGTACTTC.